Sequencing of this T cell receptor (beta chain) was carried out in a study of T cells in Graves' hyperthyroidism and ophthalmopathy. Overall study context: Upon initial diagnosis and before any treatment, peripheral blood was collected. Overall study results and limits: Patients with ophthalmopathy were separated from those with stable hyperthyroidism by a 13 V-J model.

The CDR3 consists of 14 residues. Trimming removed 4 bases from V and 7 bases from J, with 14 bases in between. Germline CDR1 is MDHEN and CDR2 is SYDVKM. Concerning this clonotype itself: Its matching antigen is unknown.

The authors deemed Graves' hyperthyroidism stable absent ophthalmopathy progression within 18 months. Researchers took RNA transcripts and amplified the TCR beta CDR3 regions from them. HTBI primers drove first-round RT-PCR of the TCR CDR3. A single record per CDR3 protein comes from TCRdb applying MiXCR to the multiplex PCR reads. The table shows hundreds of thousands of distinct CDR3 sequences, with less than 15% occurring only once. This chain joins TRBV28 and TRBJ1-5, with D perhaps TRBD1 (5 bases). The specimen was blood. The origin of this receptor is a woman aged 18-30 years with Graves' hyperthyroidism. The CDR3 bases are TGTGCCAGCAGTTCCCGGGCTCGGGGGCAGCCCCAGCATTTT. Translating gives CASSSRARGQPQHF.